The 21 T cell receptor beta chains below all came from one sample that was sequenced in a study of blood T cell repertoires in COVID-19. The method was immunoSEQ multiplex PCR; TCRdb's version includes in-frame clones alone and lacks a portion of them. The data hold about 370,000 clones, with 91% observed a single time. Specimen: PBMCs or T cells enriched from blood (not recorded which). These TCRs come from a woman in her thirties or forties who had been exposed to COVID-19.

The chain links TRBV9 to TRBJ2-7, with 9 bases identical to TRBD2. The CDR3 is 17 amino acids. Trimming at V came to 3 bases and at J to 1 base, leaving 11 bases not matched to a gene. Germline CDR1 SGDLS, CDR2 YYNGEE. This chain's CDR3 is CASSDPSAGGPSYEQYF. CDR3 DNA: TGTGCCAGCAGCGACCCCTCTGCGGGAGGGCCTTCCTACGAGCAGTACTTC.

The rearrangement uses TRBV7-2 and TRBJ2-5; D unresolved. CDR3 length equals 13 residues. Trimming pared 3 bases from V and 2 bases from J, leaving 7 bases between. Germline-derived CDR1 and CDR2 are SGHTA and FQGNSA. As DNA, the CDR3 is TGTGCCAGCAGCTTTGGTACACAAGAGACCCAGTACTTC. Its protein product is CASSFGTQETQYF.

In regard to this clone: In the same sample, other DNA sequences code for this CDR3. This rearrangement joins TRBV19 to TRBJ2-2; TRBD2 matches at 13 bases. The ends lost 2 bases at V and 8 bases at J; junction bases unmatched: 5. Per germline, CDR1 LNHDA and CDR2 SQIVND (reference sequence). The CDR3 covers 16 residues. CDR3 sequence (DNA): TGTGCCAGTAGTATAAGGACTAGCGGGAGTGCAGGGGAGCTGTTTTTT. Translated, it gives CASSIRTSGSAGELFF. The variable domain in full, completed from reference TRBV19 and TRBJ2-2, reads DGGITQSPKYLFRKEGQNVTLSCEQNLNHDAMYWYRQDPGQGLRLIYYSQIVNDFQKGDIAEGYSVSREKKESFPLTVTSAQKNPTAFYLCASSIRTSGSAGELFFGEGSRLTVL.

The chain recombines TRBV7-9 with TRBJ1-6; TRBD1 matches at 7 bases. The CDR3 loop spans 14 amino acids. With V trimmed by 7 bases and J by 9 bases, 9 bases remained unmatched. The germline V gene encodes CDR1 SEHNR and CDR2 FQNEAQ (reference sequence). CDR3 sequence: CASMIDRAGSPLHF. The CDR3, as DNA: TGTGCCAGCATGATAGACAGGGCGGGTTCACCCCTCCACTTT.

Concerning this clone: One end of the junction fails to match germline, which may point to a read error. CDR3: CASSPLQGGTGELFF. The CDR3 DNA follows: TGTGCTAGCAGTCCATTGCAGGGGGGTACCGGGGAGCTGTTTTTT. This chain connects TRBV7-7 to TRBJ2-2, with a possible D match to TRBD1 (7 bases). This CDR3 contains 15 residues. The germline V gene has CDR1 SSHAT and CDR2 FNYEAQ (reference sequence). Variable domain in full (rest from reference TRBV7-7 and TRBJ2-2): GAGVSQSPRYKVTKRGQDVTLRCDPISSHATLYWYQQALGQGPEFLTYFNYEAQPDKSGLPSDRFSAERPEGSISTLTIQRTEQRDSAMYRCASSPLQGGTGELFFGEGSRLTVL.

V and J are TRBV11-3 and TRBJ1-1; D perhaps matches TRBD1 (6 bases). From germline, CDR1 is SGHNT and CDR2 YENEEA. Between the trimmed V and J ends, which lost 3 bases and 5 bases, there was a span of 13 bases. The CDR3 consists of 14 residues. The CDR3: CASSFRGVGTEAFF. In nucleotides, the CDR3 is TGTGCCAGCAGCTTCAGGGGCGTGGGGACTGAAGCTTTCTTT.

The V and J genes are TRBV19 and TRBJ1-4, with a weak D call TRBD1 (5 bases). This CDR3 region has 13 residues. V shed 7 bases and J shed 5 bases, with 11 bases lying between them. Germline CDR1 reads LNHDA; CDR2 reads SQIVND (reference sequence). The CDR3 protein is CASTPRGNEKLFF. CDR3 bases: TGTGCCAGTACCCCGCGGGGGAATGAAAAACTGTTTTTT. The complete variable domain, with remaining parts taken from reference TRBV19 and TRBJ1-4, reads DGGITQSPKYLFRKEGQNVTLSCEQNLNHDAMYWYRQDPGQGLRLIYYSQIVNDFQKGDIAEGYSVSREKKESFPLTVTSAQKNPTAFYLCASTPRGNEKLFFGSGTQLSVL.

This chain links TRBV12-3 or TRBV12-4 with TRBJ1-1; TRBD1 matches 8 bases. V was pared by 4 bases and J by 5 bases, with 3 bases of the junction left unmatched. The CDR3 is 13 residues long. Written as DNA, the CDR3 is TGTGCCAGCAGTTCAAACAGGGGGACTGAAGCTTTCTTT. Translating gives CASSSNRGTEAFF.

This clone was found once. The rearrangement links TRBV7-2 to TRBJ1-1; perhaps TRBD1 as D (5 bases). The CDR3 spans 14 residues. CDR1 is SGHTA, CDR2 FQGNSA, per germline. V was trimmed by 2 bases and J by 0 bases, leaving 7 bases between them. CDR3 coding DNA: TGTGCCAGCAGCTTAACAGGAGTGAACACTGAAGCTTTCTTT. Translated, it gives CASSLTGVNTEAFF. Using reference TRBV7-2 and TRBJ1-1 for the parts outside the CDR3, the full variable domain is GAGVSQSPSNKVTEKGKDVELRCDPISGHTALYWYRQSLGQGLEFLIYFQGNSAPDKSGLPSDRFSAERTGGSVSTLTIQRTQQEDSAVYLCASSLTGVNTEAFFGQGTRLTVV.

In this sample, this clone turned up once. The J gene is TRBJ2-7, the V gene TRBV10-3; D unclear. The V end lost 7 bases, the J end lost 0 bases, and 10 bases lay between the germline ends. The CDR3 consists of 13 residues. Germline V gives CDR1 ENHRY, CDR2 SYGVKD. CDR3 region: CAIKEQLSYEQYF. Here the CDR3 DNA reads TGTGCCATCAAAGAACAGCTCTCCTACGAGCAGTACTTC.

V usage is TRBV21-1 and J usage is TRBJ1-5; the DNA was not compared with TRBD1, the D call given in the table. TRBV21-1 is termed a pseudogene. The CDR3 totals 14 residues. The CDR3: CASSRRRDDQPQHF. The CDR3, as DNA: TGTGCCAGCAGCAGACGCAGGGATGATCAGCCCCAGCATTTT.

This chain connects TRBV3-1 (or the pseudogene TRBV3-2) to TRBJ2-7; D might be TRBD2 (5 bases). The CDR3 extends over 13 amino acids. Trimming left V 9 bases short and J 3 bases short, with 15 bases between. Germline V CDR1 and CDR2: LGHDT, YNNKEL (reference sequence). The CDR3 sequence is CARIEGKYYEQYF. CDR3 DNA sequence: TGTGCCAGGATAGAGGGCAAGTACTACGAGCAGTACTTC.

CDR3 sequence (DNA): TGTGCCAGCAGCTTAAAGCCAGGGGGCTCTGGAAACACCATATATTTT. Its protein product is CASSLKPGGSGNTIYF. The rearrangement links TRBV7-8 to TRBJ1-3, with 7 bases lining up with TRBD1. Per the germline V gene, CDR1 is SGHVS and CDR2 is FQNEAQ. V was clipped by 2 bases and J by 0 bases; unmatched bases: 4. The CDR3 length is 16 residues.

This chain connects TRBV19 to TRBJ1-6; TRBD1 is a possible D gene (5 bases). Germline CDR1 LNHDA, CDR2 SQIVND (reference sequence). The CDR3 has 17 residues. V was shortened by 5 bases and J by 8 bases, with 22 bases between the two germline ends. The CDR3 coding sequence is TGTGCCAGTAGTCCCGGACACGGGCAGACGTGGTATTCACCCCTCCACTTT. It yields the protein CASSPGHGQTWYSPLHF.

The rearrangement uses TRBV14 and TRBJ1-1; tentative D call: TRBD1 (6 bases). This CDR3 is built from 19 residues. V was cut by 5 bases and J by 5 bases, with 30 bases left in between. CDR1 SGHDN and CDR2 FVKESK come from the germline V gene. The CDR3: CASSSVKGDFRAMRTEAFF. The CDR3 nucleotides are TGTGCCAGCAGCTCGGTCAAGGGGGATTTTCGTGCAATGAGGACTGAAGCTTTCTTT. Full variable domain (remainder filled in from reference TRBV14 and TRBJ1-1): EAGVTQFPSHSVIEKGQTVTLRCDPISGHDNLYWYRRVMGKEIKFLLHFVKESKQDESGMPNNRFLAERTGGTYSTLKVQPAELEDSGVYFCASSSVKGDFRAMRTEAFFGQGTRLTVV.

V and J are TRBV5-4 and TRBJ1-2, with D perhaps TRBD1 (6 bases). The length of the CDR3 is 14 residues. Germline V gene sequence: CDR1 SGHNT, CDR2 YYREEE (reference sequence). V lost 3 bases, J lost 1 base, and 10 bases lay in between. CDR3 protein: CASSSLDSNYGYTF. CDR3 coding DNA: TGTGCCAGCAGCTCCCTGGACAGTAACTATGGCTACACCTTC.

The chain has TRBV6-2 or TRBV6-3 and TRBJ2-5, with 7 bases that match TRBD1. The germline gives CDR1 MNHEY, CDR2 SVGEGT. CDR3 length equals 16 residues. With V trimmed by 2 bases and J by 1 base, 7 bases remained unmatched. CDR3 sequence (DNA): TGTGCCAGCAGTTACGGGTTCGGGACAGCCCAAGAGACCCAGTACTTC. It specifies CASSYGFGTAQETQYF.

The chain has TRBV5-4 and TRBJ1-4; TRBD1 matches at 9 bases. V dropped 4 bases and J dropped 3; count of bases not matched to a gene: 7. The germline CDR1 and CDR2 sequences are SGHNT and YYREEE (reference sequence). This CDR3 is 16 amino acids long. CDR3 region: CASSLGQGQANEKLFF. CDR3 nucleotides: TGTGCCAGCAGCCTTGGACAGGGGCAGGCTAATGAAAAACTGTTTTTT. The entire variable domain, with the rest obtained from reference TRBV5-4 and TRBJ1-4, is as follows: ETGVTQSPTHLIKTRGQQVTLRCSSQSGHNTVSWYQQALGQGPQFIFQYYREEENGRGNFPPRFSGLQFPNYSSELNVNALELDDSALYLCASSLGQGQANEKLFFGSGTQLSVL.

CDR3 coding DNA: TGTGCCAGCAGCTTATCCGGGCCCCGGGGGAATTCACCCCTCCACTTT. This gives the protein CASSLSGPRGNSPLHF. This rearrangement joins TRBV7-3 to TRBJ1-6, with D possibly being TRBD1 (5 bases). The germline V gene encodes CDR1 SGHTA and CDR2 FQGTGA. Trimming removed 2 bases at V and 7 bases at J, with 15 bases between. CDR3 length equals 16 residues.

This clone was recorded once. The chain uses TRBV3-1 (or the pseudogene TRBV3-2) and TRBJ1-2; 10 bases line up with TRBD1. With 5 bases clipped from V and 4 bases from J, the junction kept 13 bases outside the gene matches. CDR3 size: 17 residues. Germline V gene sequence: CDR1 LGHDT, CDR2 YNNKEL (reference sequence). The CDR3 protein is CASSFRDRGPVVYGYTF. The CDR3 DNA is TGTGCCAGCAGCTTCCGGGACAGGGGCCCGGTGGTCTATGGCTACACCTTC.

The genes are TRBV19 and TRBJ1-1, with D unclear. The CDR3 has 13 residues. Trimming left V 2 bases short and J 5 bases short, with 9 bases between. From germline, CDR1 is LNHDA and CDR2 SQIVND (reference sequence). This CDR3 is CASSIQEWTEAFF. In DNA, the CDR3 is TGTGCCAGTAGTATACAGGAATGGACTGAAGCTTTCTTT.